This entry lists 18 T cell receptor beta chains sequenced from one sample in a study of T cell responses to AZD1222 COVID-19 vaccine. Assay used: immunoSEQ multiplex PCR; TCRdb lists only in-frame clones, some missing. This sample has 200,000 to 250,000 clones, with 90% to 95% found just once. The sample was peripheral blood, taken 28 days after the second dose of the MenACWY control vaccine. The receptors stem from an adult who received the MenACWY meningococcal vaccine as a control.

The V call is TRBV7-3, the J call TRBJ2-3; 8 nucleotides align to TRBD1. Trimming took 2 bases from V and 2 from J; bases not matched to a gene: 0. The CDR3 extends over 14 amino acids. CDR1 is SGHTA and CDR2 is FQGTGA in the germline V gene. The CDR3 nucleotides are TGTGCCAGCAGCTTACAGGGGGCCACAGATACGCAGTATTTT. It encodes CASSLQGATDTQYF.

The CDR3 DNA reads TGTGCCAGCAGTTTACGGGCTGGGGCCGAAGAGACCCAGTACTTC. As protein: CASSLRAGAEETQYF. V gene TRBV28 combines with J gene TRBJ2-5; tentative D call: TRBD1 (5 bases). In germline, CDR1 is MDHEN, CDR2 SYDVKM. CDR3 size: 15 residues. V lost 2 bases and J lost 3, with 13 bases in between.

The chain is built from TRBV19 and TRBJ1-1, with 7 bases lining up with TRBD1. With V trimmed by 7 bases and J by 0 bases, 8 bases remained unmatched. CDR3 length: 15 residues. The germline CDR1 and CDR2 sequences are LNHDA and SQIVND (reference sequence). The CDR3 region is CASTTRTGVNTEAFF. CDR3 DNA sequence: TGTGCCAGTACCACCAGGACAGGTGTGAACACTGAAGCTTTCTTT. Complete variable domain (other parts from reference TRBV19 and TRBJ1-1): DGGITQSPKYLFRKEGQNVTLSCEQNLNHDAMYWYRQDPGQGLRLIYYSQIVNDFQKGDIAEGYSVSREKKESFPLTVTSAQKNPTAFYLCASTTRTGVNTEAFFGQGTRLTVV.

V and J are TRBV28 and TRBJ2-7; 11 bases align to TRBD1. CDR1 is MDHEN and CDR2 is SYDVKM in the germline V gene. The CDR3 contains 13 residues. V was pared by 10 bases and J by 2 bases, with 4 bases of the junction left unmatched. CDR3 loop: CATRTGGTYEQYF. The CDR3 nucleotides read TGTGCCACCCGGACAGGGGGCACCTACGAGCAGTACTTC. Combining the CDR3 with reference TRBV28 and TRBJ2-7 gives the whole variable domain DVKVTQSSRYLVKRTGEKVFLECVQDMDHENMFWYRQDPGLGLRLIYFSYDVKMKEKGDIPEGYSVSREKKERFSLILESASTNQTSMYLCATRTGGTYEQYFGPGTRLTVT.

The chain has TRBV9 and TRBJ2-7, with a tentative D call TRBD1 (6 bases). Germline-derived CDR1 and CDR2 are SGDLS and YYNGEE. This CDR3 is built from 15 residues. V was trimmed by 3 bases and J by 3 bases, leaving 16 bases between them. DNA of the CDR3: TGTGCCAGCAGCGAACACAGGGAAGGGTACTACGAGCAGTACTTC. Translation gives CASSEHREGYYEQYF. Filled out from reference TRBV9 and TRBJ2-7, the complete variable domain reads DSGVTQTPKHLITATGQRVTLRCSPRSGDLSVYWYQQSLDQGLQFLIQYYNGEERAKGNILERFSAQQFPDLHSELNLSSLELGDSALYFCASSEHREGYYEQYFGPGTRLTVT.

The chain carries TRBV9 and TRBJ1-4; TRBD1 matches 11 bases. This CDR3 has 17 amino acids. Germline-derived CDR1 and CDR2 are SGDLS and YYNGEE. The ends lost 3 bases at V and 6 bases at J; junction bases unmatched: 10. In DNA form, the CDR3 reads TGTGCCAGCAGCGAGGGACAGGGGGGGTTAGATGATGAAAAACTGTTTTTT. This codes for CASSEGQGGLDDEKLFF.

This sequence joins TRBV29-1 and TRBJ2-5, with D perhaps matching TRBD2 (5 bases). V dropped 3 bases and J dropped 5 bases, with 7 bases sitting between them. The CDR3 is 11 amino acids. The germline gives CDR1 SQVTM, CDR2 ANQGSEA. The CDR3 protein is CSVDWRETQYF. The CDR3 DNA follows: TGCAGCGTTGATTGGAGGGAGACCCAGTACTTC.

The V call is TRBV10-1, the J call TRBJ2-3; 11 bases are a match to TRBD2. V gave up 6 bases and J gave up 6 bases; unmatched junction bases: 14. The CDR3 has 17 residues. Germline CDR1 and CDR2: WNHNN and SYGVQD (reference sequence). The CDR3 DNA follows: TGCGCCAGCAGGGCGGGACTAGCGGTGGTCGCTTCGGATACGCAGTATTTT. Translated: CASRAGLAVVASDTQYF.

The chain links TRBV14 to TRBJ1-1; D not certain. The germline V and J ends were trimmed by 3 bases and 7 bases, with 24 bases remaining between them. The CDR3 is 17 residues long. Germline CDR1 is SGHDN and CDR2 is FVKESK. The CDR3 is CASSHRRLGTTNGEAFF. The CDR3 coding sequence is TGTGCCAGCAGCCACCGGAGGCTGGGTACAACGAACGGTGAAGCTTTCTTT.

This CDR3 reads CASSDQTGQETQYF. CDR3 DNA sequence: TGTGCCAGCAGTGACCAGACAGGGCAAGAGACCCAGTACTTC. The chain couples TRBV25-1 to TRBJ2-5; 7 bases match TRBD1. The CDR3 sequence is 14 residues long. In germline, CDR1 is MGHDK, CDR2 SYGVNS. J was trimmed by 2 bases and V by 3 bases; bases with no gene match: 3.

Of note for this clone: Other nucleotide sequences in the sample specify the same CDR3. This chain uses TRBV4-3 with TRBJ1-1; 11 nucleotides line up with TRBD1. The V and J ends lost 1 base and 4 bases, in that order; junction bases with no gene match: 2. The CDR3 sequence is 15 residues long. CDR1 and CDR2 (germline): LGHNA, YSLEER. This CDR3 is CASSQAGTGGTEAFF. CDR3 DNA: TGCGCCAGCAGCCAAGCCGGGACAGGGGGCACTGAAGCTTTCTTT.

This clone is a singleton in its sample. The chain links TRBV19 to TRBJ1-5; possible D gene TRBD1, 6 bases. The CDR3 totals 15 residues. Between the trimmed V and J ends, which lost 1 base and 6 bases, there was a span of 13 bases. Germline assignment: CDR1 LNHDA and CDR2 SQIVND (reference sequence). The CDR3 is CASSIGSRGGQPQHF. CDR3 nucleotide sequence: TGTGCCAGTAGTATAGGGAGCAGGGGAGGTCAGCCCCAGCATTTT.

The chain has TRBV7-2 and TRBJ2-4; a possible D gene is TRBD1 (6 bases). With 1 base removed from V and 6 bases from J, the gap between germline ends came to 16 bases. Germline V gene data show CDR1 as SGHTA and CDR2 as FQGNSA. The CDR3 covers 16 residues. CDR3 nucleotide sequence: TGTGCCAGCAGCTTAGGGTATACAGGGTCCGGAAACATTCAGTACTTC. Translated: CASSLGYTGSGNIQYF.

In DNA, the CDR3 is TGCGCCAGCAGCGGGGGGACTAGCGGAGAGCAGTTCTTC. It encodes CASSGGTSGEQFF. The rearrangement uses TRBV5-1 and TRBJ2-1; 11 bases fit TRBD2. This CDR3 region has 13 residues. The V and J ends lost 4 bases and 10 bases, in that order; junction bases with no gene match: 4. Per germline, CDR1 SGHRS and CDR2 YFSETQ.

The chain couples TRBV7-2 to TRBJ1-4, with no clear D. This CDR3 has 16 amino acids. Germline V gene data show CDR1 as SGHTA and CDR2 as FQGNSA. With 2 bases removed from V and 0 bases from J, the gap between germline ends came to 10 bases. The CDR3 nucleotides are TGTGCCAGCAGCTTATCCTTCAGACCAACTAATGAAAAACTGTTTTTT. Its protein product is CASSLSFRPTNEKLFF.

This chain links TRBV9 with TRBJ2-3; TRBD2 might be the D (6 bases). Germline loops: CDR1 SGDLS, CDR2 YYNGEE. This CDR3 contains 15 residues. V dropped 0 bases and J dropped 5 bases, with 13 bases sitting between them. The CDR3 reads CASSVGDLGGDTQYF. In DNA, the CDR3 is TGTGCCAGCAGCGTAGGGGACTTGGGGGGAGATACGCAGTATTTT.

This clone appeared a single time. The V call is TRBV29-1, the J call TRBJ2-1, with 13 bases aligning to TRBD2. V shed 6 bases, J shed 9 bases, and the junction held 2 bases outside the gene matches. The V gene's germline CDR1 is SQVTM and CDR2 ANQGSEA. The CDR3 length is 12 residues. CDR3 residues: CSVTSGGAEQFF. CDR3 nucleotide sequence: TGCAGCGTCACTAGCGGGGGGGCTGAGCAGTTCTTC.

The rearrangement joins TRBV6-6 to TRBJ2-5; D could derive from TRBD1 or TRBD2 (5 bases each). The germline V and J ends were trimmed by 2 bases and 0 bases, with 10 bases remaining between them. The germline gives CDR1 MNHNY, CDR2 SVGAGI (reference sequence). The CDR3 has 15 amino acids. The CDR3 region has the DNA TGTGCCAGCAGTTACCCAAGGGGAGACCAAGAGACCCAGTACTTC. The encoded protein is CASSYPRGDQETQYF.